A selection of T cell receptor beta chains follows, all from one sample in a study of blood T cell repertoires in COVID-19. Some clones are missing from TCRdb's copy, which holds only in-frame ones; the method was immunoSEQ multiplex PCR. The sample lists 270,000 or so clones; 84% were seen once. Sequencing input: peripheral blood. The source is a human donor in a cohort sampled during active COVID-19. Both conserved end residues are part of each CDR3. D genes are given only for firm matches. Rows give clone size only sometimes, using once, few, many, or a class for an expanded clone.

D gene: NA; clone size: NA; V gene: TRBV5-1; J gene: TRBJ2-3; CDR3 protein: CASSSRMAASTDTQYF; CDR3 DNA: TGCGCCAGCAGCTCCCGGATGGCGGCTAGCACAGATACGCAGTATTTT
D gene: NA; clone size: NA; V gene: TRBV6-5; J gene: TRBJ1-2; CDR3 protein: CASSSGRNYGYTF; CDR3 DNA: TGTGCCAGCAGTTCCGGGAGGAACTATGGCTACACCTTC
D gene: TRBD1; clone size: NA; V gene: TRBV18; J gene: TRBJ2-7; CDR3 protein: CASSPDRVYEQYF; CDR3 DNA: TGTGCCAGCTCACCCGACAGGGTCTACGAGCAGTACTTC
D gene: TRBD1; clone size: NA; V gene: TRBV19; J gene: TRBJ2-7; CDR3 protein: CASRRDREPYEQYF; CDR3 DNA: TGTGCCAGTAGGAGGGACAGGGAACCCTACGAGCAGTACTTC
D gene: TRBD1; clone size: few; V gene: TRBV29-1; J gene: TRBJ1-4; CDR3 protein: CSASYPGQGVNF; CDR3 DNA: TGCAGCGCGAGTTATCCGGGACAGGGGGTTAATTTT
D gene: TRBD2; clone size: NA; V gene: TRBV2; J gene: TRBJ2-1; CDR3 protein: CASSDPGGYNEQFF; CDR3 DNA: TGTGCCAGCAGTGACCCGGGAGGATACAATGAGCAGTTCTTC
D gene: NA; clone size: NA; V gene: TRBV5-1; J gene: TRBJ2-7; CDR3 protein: CASSLRGSTPGEQYF; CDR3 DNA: TGCGCCAGCAGCTTAAGGGGCAGCACCCCCGGCGAGCAGTACTTC
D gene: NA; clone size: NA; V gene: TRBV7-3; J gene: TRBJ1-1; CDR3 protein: CASSSGQLNTEAFF; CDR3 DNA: TGTGCCAGCAGCTCGGGACAATTGAACACTGAAGCTTTCTTT
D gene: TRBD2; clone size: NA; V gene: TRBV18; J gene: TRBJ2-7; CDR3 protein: CASSPLGEGEQYF; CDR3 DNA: TGTGCCAGCTCACCACTCGGGGAGGGCGAGCAGTACTTC
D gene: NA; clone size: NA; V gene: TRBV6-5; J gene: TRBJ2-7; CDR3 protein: CASSSSLTYEQYF; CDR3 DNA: TGTGCCAGCAGTTCGTCCTTGACTTACGAGCAGTACTTC
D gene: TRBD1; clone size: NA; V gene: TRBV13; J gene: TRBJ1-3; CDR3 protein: CASSLDKGAAGNTIYF; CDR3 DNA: TGTGCCAGCAGCTTAGATAAGGGGGCGGCTGGAAACACCATATATTTT
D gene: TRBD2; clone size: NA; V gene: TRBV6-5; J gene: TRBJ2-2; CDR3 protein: CASRGLAGVTGELFF; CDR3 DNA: TGTGCCAGCAGGGGACTAGCGGGGGTCACCGGGGAGCTGTTTTTT
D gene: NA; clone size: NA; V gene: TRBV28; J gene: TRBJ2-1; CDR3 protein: CASRDTGKNEQFF; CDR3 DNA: TGTGCCAGCAGGGATACAGGGAAAAATGAGCAGTTCTTC
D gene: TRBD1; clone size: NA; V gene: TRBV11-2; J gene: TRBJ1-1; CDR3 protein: CASSLDQGANTEAFF; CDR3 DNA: TGTGCCAGCAGCTTAGACCAGGGGGCCAACACTGAAGCTTTCTTT
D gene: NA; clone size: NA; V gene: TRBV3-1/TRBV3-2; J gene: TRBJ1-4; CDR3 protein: CASSPQTNEKLFF; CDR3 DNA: TGTGCCAGCAGCCCCCAGACTAATGAAAAACTGTTTTTT
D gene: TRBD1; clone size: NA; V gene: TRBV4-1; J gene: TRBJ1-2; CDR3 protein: CASSQDRSTGAVYGYTF; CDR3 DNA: TGCGCCAGCAGCCAAGATCGCTCCACAGGGGCTGTCTATGGCTACACCTTC
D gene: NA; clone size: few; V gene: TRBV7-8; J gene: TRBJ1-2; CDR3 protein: CASSYFAGWNYGYTF; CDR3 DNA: TGTGCCAGCAGCTATTTTGCAGGTTGGAACTATGGCTACACCTTC
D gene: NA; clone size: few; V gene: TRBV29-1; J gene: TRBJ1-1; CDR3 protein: CSVEQDLLTEAFF; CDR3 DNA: TGCAGCGTTGAGCAGGATCTACTCACTGAAGCTTTCTTT
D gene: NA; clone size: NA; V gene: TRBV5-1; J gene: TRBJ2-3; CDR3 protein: CASSQAGHPTDTQYF; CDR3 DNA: TGCGCCAGCAGCCAAGCGGGCCACCCAACAGATACGCAGTATTTT
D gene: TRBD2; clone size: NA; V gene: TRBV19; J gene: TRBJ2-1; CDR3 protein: CASSRLAGDYEQFF; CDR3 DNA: TGTGCCAGTAGCCGACTAGCGGGAGACTATGAGCAGTTCTTC
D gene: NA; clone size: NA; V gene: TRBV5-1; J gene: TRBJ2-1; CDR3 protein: CASSLGGASNEQFF; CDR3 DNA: TGCGCCAGCAGCTTAGGGGGGGCCTCAAATGAGCAGTTCTTC
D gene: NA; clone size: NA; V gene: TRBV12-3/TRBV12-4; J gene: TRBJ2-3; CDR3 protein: CASSHTDTQYF; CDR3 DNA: TGTGCCAGCAGCCACACAGATACGCAGTATTTT
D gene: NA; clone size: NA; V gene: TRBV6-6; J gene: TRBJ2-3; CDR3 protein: CASSKTWGAQYF; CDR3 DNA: TGTGCCAGCAGCAAAACCTGGGGGGCGCAGTATTTT